These 24 T cell receptor beta chains share one sample of origin, sequenced in a study of control samples from healthy donors and cancer patients. Clones were sequenced by immunoSEQ multiplex PCR, and TCRdb holds only the in-frame ones, with some missing. Among tens of thousands of clones listed, about 88% were seen once. Input material: PBMCs. The receptors shown here come from a man aged 70 or older with lung cancer.

This clone occurred a few times. This chain links TRBV6-2 or TRBV6-3 with TRBJ2-4, with 7 bases identical to TRBD2. CDR1 and CDR2 from the germline V gene are MNHEY and SVGEGT. V gave up 2 bases and J gave up 6 bases; unmatched junction bases: 7. CDR3 length: 15 amino acids. This CDR3 is CASSYVQGGRNIQYF. The CDR3 nucleotides are TGTGCCAGCAGTTACGTGCAGGGAGGGCGAAACATTCAGTACTTC.

The chain has TRBV7-6 and TRBJ1-1; D might be TRBD1 (6 bases). The germline CDR1 and CDR2 sequences are SGHVS and FNYEAQ. This CDR3 spans 14 amino acids. V dropped 6 bases and J dropped 6 bases, with 17 bases sitting between them. The CDR3 region has the DNA TGTGCCAGCAGTCTACAGGGTTGGAGCCCTGAAGCTTTCTTT. It specifies CASSLQGWSPEAFF.

This rearrangement joins TRBV10-3 to TRBJ1-1; TRBD1 might be the D (5 bases). This CDR3 region has 15 residues. Germline CDR1 reads ENHRY; CDR2 reads SYGVKD. The ends were cut back, 3 bases at V and 4 bases at J, with 15 bases in the middle. This chain's CDR3 is CAISEPGLTFTEAFF. The CDR3 region has the DNA TGTGCCATCAGTGAACCGGGACTGACTTTCACTGAAGCTTTCTTT.

The chain is built from TRBV5-1 and TRBJ2-7, with 16 bases matching TRBD2. Germline values: CDR1 SGHRS, CDR2 YFSETQ. Trimming took 2 bases from V and 6 from J; bases not matched to a gene: 5. CDR3 length: 16 amino acids. As DNA, the CDR3 is TGCGCCAGCAGCTTCGGGACTAGCGGGGGGGCCCGCGAGCAGTACTTC. It encodes CASSFGTSGGAREQYF.

The chain links TRBV30 to TRBJ2-7; 7 bases match TRBD2. From germline, CDR1 is GTSNPN and CDR2 SVGIG (reference sequence). The CDR3 consists of 14 residues. Losses at the gene ends were 2 bases for V and 6 bases for J; bases not matched to a gene: 10. As DNA, the CDR3 is TGTGCCTGGAGTTTCCGGGACTACCGCGGCGAGCAGTACTTC. Protein: CAWSFRDYRGEQYF.

The chain couples TRBV4-2 to TRBJ2-2, with unresolved D. The CDR3 sequence is 15 residues long. V lost 0 bases, J lost 5 bases, and 10 bases lay in between. CDR1 and CDR2 from the germline V gene are LGHNA and YNFKEQ. The CDR3 region has the DNA TGTGCCAGCAGCCAAGATCAACAGAAGACCGGGGAGCTGTTTTTT. It is translated as CASSQDQQKTGELFF.

This clone occurred a few times. The chain is built from TRBV19 and TRBJ2-7; 9 nucleotides line up with TRBD2. This CDR3 comprises 18 residues. In germline, CDR1 is LNHDA, CDR2 SQIVND (reference sequence). The V gene end was trimmed by 3 bases and the J gene end by 0 bases; junction bases not matched to a gene: 12. For the CDR3, the DNA is TGTGCCAGTAGTATTTCCGGCGGGGGGGCCTCAATCTCCTACGAGCAGTACTTC. Translation: CASSISGGGASISYEQYF.

This clone has just a few counts. This CDR3 reads CASSYFHGPDRYYGYTF. DNA of the CDR3: TGTGCCAGCAGTTACTTTCACGGCCCGGACAGATACTATGGCTACACCTTC. The gene calls are TRBV6-2 or TRBV6-3 and TRBJ1-2, with D tentatively TRBD1 (6 bases). Germline V gene data show CDR1 as MNHEY and CDR2 as SVGEGT. This CDR3 region has 17 residues. Deletions cut 1 base from V and 3 bases from J, with 18 bases between.

This chain joins TRBV2 and TRBJ1-4, with D maybe TRBD1 (6 bases). This CDR3 region has 15 residues. The germline V gene has CDR1 SNHLY and CDR2 FYNNEI. V gave up 3 bases and J gave up 5 bases, with 13 bases separating them. The CDR3 loop is CASSDRGGLNEKLFF. The CDR3 coding sequence is TGTGCCAGCAGTGACAGGGGCGGTTTAAATGAAAAACTGTTTTTT.

V usage is TRBV28 and J usage is TRBJ1-5; a possible D gene is TRBD1 (6 bases). V lost 4 bases, J lost 5 bases, and 15 bases lay in between. The CDR3 extends over 15 amino acids. The germline V gene encodes CDR1 MDHEN and CDR2 SYDVKM. The CDR3: CASSSPDSRHQPQHF. The CDR3 coding sequence is TGTGCCAGCAGTTCACCGGACAGCAGACATCAGCCCCAGCATTTT. Full variable domain (outside the CDR3, taken from reference TRBV28 and TRBJ1-5): DVKVTQSSRYLVKRTGEKVFLECVQDMDHENMFWYRQDPGLGLRLIYFSYDVKMKEKGDIPEGYSVSREKKERFSLILESASTNQTSMYLCASSSPDSRHQPQHFGDGTRLSIL.

This chain joins TRBV20-1 and TRBJ2-5; 10 nucleotides align to TRBD2. This CDR3 region has 16 residues. Germline values: CDR1 DFQATT, CDR2 SNEGSKA (reference sequence). V gave up 3 bases and J gave up 5 bases; unmatched junction bases: 12. The CDR3 sequence: CSASDNSGGRWETQYF. CDR3 DNA: TGCAGTGCTAGTGATAATAGCGGGGGGAGGTGGGAGACCCAGTACTTC.

This sequence joins TRBV10-3 and TRBJ1-1, with TRBD1 matching 8 bases. The germline V gene has CDR1 ENHRY and CDR2 SYGVKD. With V trimmed by 6 bases and J by 7 bases, 7 bases remained unmatched. CDR3 length: 13 amino acids. CDR3 amino acids: CAISPGTGFEAFF. The CDR3 nucleotides read TGTGCCATCAGCCCCGGGACAGGATTTGAAGCTTTCTTT.

This chain links TRBV10-1 with TRBJ1-3, with D unclear. V gave up 7 bases and J gave up 0 bases, with 10 bases separating them. Germline assignment: CDR1 WNHNN and CDR2 SYGVQD (reference sequence). CDR3 length: 14 residues. DNA for the CDR3: TGCGCCAGCAACACCGGAAACTCTGGAAACACCATATATTTT. The encoded protein is CASNTGNSGNTIYF.

The chain carries TRBV19 and TRBJ2-1; the D gene could be TRBD1 or TRBD2 (5 bases each). The CDR3 spans 13 residues. Germline V gene sequence: CDR1 LNHDA, CDR2 SQIVND (reference sequence). The V and J ends lost 5 bases and 8 bases respectively, with 13 bases between them. The CDR3 DNA is TGTGCCAGTAGTTCGGGGCCCGCGTATGAGCAGTTCTTC. It specifies CASSSGPAYEQFF.

The chain is built from TRBV18 and TRBJ1-6, with D maybe TRBD1 (5 bases). This CDR3 spans 15 amino acids. V lost 3 bases and J 5 bases, leaving 11 bases between the germline ends. Germline CDR1 and CDR2: KGHSH and LQKENI. The CDR3 nucleotides are TGTGCCAGCTCACCGCTGGGGGGGGATAATTCACCCCTCCACTTT. This codes for CASSPLGGDNSPLHF.

This clone was picked up one time. The chain is built from TRBV24-1 and TRBJ2-6, with no clear D. Trimming cost V 7 bases and J 5 bases, with 5 bases left between them. The CDR3 has 12 residues. Germline lookup yields CDR1 KGHDR and CDR2 SFDVKD. CDR3 bases: TGTGCCACCAGCCCGCGGGCCAACGTCCTGACTTTC. It is translated as CATSPRANVLTF.

The chain joins TRBV14 to TRBJ2-7; TRBD1 matches 9 bases. V was pared by 6 bases and J by 6 bases, with 6 bases of the junction left unmatched. The germline V gene encodes CDR1 SGHDN and CDR2 FVKESK. The CDR3 extends over 13 amino acids. CDR3 protein: CASSRDRESEQYF. DNA of the CDR3: TGTGCCAGCAGTCGGGACAGGGAAAGCGAGCAGTACTTC. The full variable domain, its missing parts supplied by reference TRBV14 and TRBJ2-7, is EAGVTQFPSHSVIEKGQTVTLRCDPISGHDNLYWYRRVMGKEIKFLLHFVKESKQDESGMPNNRFLAERTGGTYSTLKVQPAELEDSGVYFCASSRDRESEQYFGPGTRLTVT.

The gene calls are TRBV10-3 and TRBJ1-2; 9 positions match TRBD1. V dropped 6 bases and J dropped 6; count of bases not matched to a gene: 11. CDR1 and CDR2 (germline): ENHRY, SYGVKD. This CDR3 region has 15 residues. The CDR3 coding sequence is TGTGCCATCAGCTTGCCGGGACAGGGATTGAATGGCTACACCTTC. Its translation is CAISLPGQGLNGYTF.

Written as DNA, the CDR3 is TGTGCCAGCAGCCTGGACAGCTTCAACTATGGCTACACCTTC. This gives the protein CASSLDSFNYGYTF. The chain couples TRBV3-1 (or the pseudogene TRBV3-2) to TRBJ1-2, with a possible D match to TRBD1 (6 bases). Trimming pared 4 bases from V and 2 bases from J, leaving 11 bases between. Germline lookup yields CDR1 LGHDT and CDR2 YNNKEL (reference sequence). The CDR3 runs 14 residues.

This clone is termed medium-sized. V gene TRBV2 combines with J gene TRBJ1-3; D may be TRBD1 (6 bases). The germline V and J ends were trimmed by 4 bases and 2 bases, with 15 bases remaining between them. Looked up from germline, CDR1 is SNHLY and CDR2 is FYNNEI. The CDR3 is made up of 16 amino acids. CDR3 in DNA: TGTGCCAGCAGTGGGGTGGGGGGCTCGCCTGGAAACACCATATATTTT. It encodes CASSGVGGSPGNTIYF.

The CDR3 DNA sequence: TGTGCCACCAGCAGAAATTATCAGCCCCAGCATTTT. It specifies CATSRNYQPQHF. The J gene is TRBJ1-5, the V gene TRBV15; no clear D gene. Germline V gives CDR1 LNHNV, CDR2 YYDKDF (reference sequence). Trimming shortened V by 2 bases and J by 5 bases, and 4 bases separated the two germline ends. The CDR3 is 12 amino acids.

The CDR3 reads CASSYEPQGPDTQYF. The CDR3 DNA is TGTGCCAGCAGTTACGAACCACAGGGGCCAGATACGCAGTATTTT. The chain is built from TRBV6-5 and TRBJ2-3, with 7 bases identical to TRBD1. Germline-derived CDR1 and CDR2 are MNHEY and SVGAGI. J gave up 4 bases and V 2 bases, and 6 bases lay outside the gene matches. This CDR3 spans 15 amino acids.

The chain links TRBV6-6 to TRBJ1-2, with D unresolved. Germline V gives CDR1 MNHNY, CDR2 SVGAGI (reference sequence). The CDR3 loop spans 12 amino acids. V was trimmed by 4 bases and J by 4 bases, leaving 7 bases between them. CDR3 in amino acids: CASSSGGYGYTF. The CDR3 bases are TGTGCCAGCAGTTCAGGAGGCTATGGCTACACCTTC.

This sequence joins TRBV7-3 and TRBJ1-3, with unresolved D. Germline V gives CDR1 SGHTA, CDR2 FQGTGA. This CDR3 is built from 13 residues. The germline V and J ends were trimmed by 2 bases and 2 bases, with 4 bases remaining between them. The CDR3 DNA sequence: TGTGCCAGCAGCTTATCCGCTGGAAACACCATATATTTT. This translates into CASSLSAGNTIYF.